The entry that follows covers one TCR beta chain sequence. The antigen remains unidentified. The record originates from a study of vaccination and CD4 T cells after COVID-19. Whole-study context: A median of approximately 96 days (range 35 to 161) separated diagnosis from post-COVID sampling.

The ends were cut back, 0 bases at V and 5 bases at J, with 20 bases in the middle. CDR3 length equals 16 residues. The germline V gene encodes CDR1 DFQATT and CDR2 SNEGSKA (reference sequence). Oncomine TCR Beta short-read sequencing was applied to DNA from cultured CD4+ T cells. TCRdb itself ran the PCR reads through MiXCR, one entry per CDR3 protein. The repertoire consists of around 21,000 distinct CDR3 sequences, with 55% occurring once and the leading ten covering approximately 15%. As for treatment: roughly nine-day PBMC culture with coronavirus spike peptide pools or control peptides (ViraFEST assay).

The clonotype originates from a human donor who had recovered from COVID-19. Input material: CD4+ T cells from blood, cultured in vitro. J is TRBJ2-7 and V is TRBV20-1; tentatively, D is TRBD2 (6 bases). As DNA, the CDR3 is TGCAGTGCTAGAGACGGGAGTTGGGATGGAACCCACGAGCAGTACTTC. This gives the protein CSARDGSWDGTHEQYF.